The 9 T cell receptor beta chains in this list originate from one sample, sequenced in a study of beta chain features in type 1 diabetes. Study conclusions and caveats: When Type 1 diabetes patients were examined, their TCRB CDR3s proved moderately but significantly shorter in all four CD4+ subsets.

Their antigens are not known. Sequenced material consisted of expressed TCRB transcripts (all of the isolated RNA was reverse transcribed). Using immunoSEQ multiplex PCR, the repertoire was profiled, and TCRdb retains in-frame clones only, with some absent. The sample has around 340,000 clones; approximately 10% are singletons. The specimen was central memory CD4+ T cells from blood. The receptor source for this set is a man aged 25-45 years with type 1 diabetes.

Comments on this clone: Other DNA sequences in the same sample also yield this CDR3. For the CDR3, the DNA is TGTGCCAGCAGCCTGGACAGGAACTATGGCTACACCTTC. Translated: CASSLDRNYGYTF. The rearrangement uses TRBV6-6 and TRBJ1-2; TRBD1 agrees at 7 bases. After removal of 6 bases from V and 2 bases from J, the junction contained 3 bases not matched to a gene. The CDR3 covers 13 residues. Germline V gene sequence: CDR1 MNHNY, CDR2 SVGAGI (reference sequence).

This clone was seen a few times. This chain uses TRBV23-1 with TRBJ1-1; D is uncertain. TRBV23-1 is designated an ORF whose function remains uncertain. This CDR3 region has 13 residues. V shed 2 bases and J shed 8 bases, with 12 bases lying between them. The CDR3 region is CASSQKLTEEAFF. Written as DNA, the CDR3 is TGCGCCAGCAGTCAAAAACTGACGGAGGAAGCTTTCTTT.

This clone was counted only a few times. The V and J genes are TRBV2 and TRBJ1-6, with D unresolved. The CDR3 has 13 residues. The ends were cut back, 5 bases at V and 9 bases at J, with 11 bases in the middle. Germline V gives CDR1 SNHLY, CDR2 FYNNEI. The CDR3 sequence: CASSKDYGSPLHF. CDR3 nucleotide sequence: TGTGCCAGCAGTAAGGACTATGGTTCACCCCTCCACTTT.

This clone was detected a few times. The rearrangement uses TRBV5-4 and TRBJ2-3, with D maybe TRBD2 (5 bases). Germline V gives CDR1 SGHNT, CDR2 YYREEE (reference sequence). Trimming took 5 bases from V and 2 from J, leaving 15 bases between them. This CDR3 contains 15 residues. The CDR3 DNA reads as TGTGCCAGCAGTAGACCGGGAAAGGCCACAGATACGCAGTATTTT. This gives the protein CASSRPGKATDTQYF.

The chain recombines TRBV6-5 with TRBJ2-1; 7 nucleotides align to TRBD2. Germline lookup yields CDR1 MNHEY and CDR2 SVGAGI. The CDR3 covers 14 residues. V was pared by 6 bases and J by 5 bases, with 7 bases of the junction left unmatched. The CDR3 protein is CASSSRAGNNEQFF. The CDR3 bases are TGTGCCAGCAGCTCCAGAGCGGGGAACAATGAGCAGTTCTTC.

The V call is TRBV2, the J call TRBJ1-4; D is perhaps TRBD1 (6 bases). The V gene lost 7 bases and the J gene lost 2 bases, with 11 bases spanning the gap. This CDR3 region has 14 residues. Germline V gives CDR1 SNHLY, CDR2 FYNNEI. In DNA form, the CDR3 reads TGTGCCAGCACCAGGGGATGGACTAATGAAAAACTGTTTTTT. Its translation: CASTRGWTNEKLFF.

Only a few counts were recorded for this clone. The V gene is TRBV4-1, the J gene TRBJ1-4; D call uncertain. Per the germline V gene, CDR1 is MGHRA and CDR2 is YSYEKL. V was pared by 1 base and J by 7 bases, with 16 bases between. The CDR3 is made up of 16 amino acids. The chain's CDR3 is CASSQVTGEFVEKLFF. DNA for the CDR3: TGCGCCAGCAGCCAAGTTACTGGGGAGTTTGTTGAAAAACTGTTTTTT.

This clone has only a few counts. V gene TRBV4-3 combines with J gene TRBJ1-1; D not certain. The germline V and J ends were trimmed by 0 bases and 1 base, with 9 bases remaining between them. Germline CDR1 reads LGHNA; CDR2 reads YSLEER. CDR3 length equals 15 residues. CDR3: CASSQDPGRNTEAFF. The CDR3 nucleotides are TGCGCCAGCAGCCAAGACCCCGGCAGGAACACTGAAGCTTTCTTT.

The CDR3 loop reads CASSLRQGLNTGELFF. The CDR3 nucleotides are TGTGCCAGCAGCTTGAGGCAGGGACTTAACACCGGGGAGCTGTTTTTT. This chain links TRBV7-9 with TRBJ2-2; TRBD2 might be the D (6 bases). Trimming stripped 3 bases from V and 2 bases from J, with 13 bases between. CDR3 size: 16 residues. The germline V gene encodes CDR1 SEHNR and CDR2 FQNEAQ (reference sequence).